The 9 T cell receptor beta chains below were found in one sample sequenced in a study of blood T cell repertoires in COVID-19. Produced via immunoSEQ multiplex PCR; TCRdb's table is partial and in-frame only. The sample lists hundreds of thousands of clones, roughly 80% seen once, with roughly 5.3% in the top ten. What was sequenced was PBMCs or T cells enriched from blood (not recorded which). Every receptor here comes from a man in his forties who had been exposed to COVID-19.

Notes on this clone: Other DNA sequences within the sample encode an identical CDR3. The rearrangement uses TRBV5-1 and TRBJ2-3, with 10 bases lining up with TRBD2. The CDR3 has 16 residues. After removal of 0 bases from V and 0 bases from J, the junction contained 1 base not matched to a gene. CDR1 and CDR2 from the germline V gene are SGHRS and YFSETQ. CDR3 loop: CASSLGTSGSTDTQYF. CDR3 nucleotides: TGCGCCAGCAGCTTGGGGACTAGCGGAAGCACAGATACGCAGTATTTT.

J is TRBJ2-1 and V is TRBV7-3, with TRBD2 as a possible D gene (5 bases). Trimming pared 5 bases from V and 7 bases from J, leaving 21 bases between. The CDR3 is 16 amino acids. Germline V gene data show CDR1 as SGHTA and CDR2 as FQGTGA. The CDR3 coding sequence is TGTGCCAGCAGCCCCGGCGGGCAGGTCCCCCTTAATGAGCAGTTCTTC. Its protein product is CASSPGGQVPLNEQFF. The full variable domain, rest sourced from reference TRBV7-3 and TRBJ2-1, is GAGVSQTPSNKVTEKGKYVELRCDPISGHTALYWYRQSLGQGPEFLIYFQGTGAADDSGLPNDRFFAVRPEGSVSTLKIQRTERGDSAVYLCASSPGGQVPLNEQFFGPGTRLTVL.

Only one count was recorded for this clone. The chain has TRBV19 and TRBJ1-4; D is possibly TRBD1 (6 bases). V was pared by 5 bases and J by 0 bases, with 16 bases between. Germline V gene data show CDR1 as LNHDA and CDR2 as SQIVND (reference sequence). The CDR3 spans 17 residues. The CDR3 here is CASSRGQSFATNEKLFF. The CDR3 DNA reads TGTGCCAGTAGTCGAGGACAGTCCTTTGCAACTAATGAAAAACTGTTTTTT.

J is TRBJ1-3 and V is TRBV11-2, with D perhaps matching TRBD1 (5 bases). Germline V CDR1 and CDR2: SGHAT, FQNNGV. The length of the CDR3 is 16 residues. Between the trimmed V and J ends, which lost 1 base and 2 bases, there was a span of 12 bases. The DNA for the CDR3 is TGTGCCAGCAGCTTAGTTGATTCGGGGGCTGGAAACACCATATATTTT. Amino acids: CASSLVDSGAGNTIYF. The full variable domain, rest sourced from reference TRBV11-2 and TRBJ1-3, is EAGVAQSPRYKIIEKRQSVAFWCNPISGHATLYWYQQILGQGPKLLIQFQNNGVVDDSQLPKDRFSAERLKGVDSTLKIQPAKLEDSAVYLCASSLVDSGAGNTIYFGEGSWLTVV.

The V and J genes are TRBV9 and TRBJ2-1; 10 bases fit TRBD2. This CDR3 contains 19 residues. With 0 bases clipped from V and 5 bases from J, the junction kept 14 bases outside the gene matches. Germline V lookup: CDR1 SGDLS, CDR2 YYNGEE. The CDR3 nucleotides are TGTGCCAGCAGCGTAGCGATAGTGCTTGGACTAGCGGACAACAATGAGCAGTTCTTC. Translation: CASSVAIVLGLADNNEQFF.

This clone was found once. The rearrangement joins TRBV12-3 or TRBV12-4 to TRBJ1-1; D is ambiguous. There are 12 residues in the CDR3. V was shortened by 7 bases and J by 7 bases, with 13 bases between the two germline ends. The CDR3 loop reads CASTRGEFEAFF. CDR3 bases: TGTGCCAGCACCCGCGGAGAATTTGAAGCTTTCTTT.

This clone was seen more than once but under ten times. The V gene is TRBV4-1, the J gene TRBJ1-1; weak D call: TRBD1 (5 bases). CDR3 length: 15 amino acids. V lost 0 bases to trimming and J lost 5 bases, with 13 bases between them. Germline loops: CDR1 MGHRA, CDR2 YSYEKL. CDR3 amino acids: CASSQDGGIGTEAFF. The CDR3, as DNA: TGCGCCAGCAGCCAAGATGGGGGGATCGGGACTGAAGCTTTCTTT.

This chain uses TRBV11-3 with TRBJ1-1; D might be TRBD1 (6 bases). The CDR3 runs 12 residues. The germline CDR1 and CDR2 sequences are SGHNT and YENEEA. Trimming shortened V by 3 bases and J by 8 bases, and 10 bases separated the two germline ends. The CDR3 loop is CASSFTGHEAFF. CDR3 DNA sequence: TGTGCCAGCAGCTTTACAGGGCACGAAGCTTTCTTT.

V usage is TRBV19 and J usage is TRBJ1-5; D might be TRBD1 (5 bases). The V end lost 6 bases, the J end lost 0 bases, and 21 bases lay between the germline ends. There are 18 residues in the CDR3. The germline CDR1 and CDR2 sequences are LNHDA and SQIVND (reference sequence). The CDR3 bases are TGTGCCAGTAGAACAGCGGGGACGCCCCTGTATAGCAATCAGCCCCAGCATTTT. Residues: CASRTAGTPLYSNQPQHF.